Below are 17 T cell receptor beta chains sequenced from a single sample in a study of identifying expanded T cells in peripheral blood. Here immunoSEQ multiplex PCR was the method, and the copy in TCRdb shows in-frame clones only, minus some. This table holds over 70,000 clones, more than 70% found once. The sequencing input was blood. The receptors were sampled from a person aged 18-69 years in good health.

This chain joins TRBV18 and TRBJ2-7; 10 bases line up with TRBD2. CDR1 is KGHSH and CDR2 is LQKENI in the germline V gene. The CDR3 sequence is 15 residues long. J gave up 2 bases and V 3 bases, and 4 bases lay outside the gene matches. The CDR3 sequence is CASSPGLAVAYEQYF. CDR3 nucleotides: TGTGCCAGCTCACCTGGACTAGCGGTTGCCTACGAGCAGTACTTC.

The J gene is TRBJ2-3, the V gene TRBV25-1, with 9 nucleotides matching TRBD2. Germline V gene lookup returns CDR1 MGHDK and CDR2 SYGVNS. The CDR3 covers 16 residues. V shed 3 bases and J 0 bases; nucleotides not matched to a gene: 4. The DNA for the CDR3 is TGTGCCAGCAGTGACTCGGGGACTAGCAGCACAGATACGCAGTATTTT. Encoded protein: CASSDSGTSSTDTQYF.

V gene TRBV5-1 combines with J gene TRBJ2-2, with D uncertain. Trimming took off 3 bases at V and 0 bases at J, with 6 bases between the two ends. This CDR3 contains 14 residues. The germline gives CDR1 SGHRS, CDR2 YFSETQ. CDR3 residues: CASSSTPNTGELFF. CDR3 sequence (DNA): TGCGCCAGCAGCTCGACACCGAACACCGGGGAGCTGTTTTTT.

This rearrangement joins TRBV5-1 to TRBJ2-1; 7 bases fit TRBD2. Germline CDR1 is SGHRS and CDR2 is YFSETQ. The CDR3 loop spans 15 amino acids. The trim removed 4 bases at V and 4 bases at J, leaving 8 bases unmatched. Here the CDR3 DNA reads TGCGCCAGCAGCGTAATAGCGGGTGGGTACAATGAGCAGTTCTTC. Translating it yields CASSVIAGGYNEQFF.

The rearrangement joins TRBV19 to TRBJ1-2; 8 bases match TRBD1. Germline CDR1 and CDR2: LNHDA and SQIVND (reference sequence). This CDR3 is built from 18 residues. V lost 3 bases to trimming and J lost 1 base; unmatched junction nucleotides: 13. The CDR3 DNA sequence: TGTGCCAGTAGTATCCCAGGGGGCGGCTTCAGGAGTAACTATGGCTACACCTTC. Translating it yields CASSIPGGGFRSNYGYTF. Supplemented by reference TRBV19 and TRBJ1-2, the full variable domain reads DGGITQSPKYLFRKEGQNVTLSCEQNLNHDAMYWYRQDPGQGLRLIYYSQIVNDFQKGDIAEGYSVSREKKESFPLTVTSAQKNPTAFYLCASSIPGGGFRSNYGYTFGSGTRLTVV.

The rearrangement links TRBV4-1 to TRBJ2-5; D is perhaps TRBD2 (5 bases). V lost 6 bases, J lost 4 bases, and 12 bases lay in between. This CDR3 is built from 13 residues. Germline lookup yields CDR1 MGHRA and CDR2 YSYEKL. CDR3 in amino acids: CASSRGGRETQYF. As DNA, the CDR3 is TGCGCCAGCAGTCGGGGTGGGAGAGAGACCCAGTACTTC.

The chain links TRBV16 to TRBJ2-7; D may be TRBD1 (5 bases). The CDR3 extends over 14 amino acids. The V gene's germline CDR1 is KGHSY and CDR2 FQNENV. V was shortened by 4 bases and J by 5 bases, with 15 bases between the two germline ends. The CDR3 sequence is CASSPGSVYDEQYF. In nucleotides, the CDR3 is TGTGCCAGCAGCCCAGGGTCCGTTTACGACGAGCAGTACTTC.

The chain has TRBV7-9 and TRBJ2-7, with a weak D call TRBD1 (6 bases). Germline-derived CDR1 and CDR2 are SEHNR and FQNEAQ (reference sequence). CDR3 length: 14 amino acids. V lost 1 base and J lost 2, with 9 bases in between. DNA for the CDR3: TGTGCCAGCAGCTTAGGGACAGCCACCTACGAGCAGTACTTC. Translation: CASSLGTATYEQYF. Together with reference TRBV7-9 and TRBJ2-7, the CDR3 gives the full variable domain: DTGVSQNPRHKITKRGQNVTFRCDPISEHNRLYWYRQTLGQGPEFLTYFQNEAQLEKSRLLSDRFSAERPKGSFSTLEIQRTEQGDSAMYLCASSLGTATYEQYFGPGTRLTVT.

This chain joins TRBV28 and TRBJ2-7; 14 bases agree with TRBD2. Germline CDR1 and CDR2: MDHEN and SYDVKM. CDR3 length: 17 amino acids. J gave up 2 bases and V 5 bases, and 8 bases lay outside the gene matches. CDR3 DNA sequence: TGTGCCAGCAGTACCGGCGGGACTAGCGGGGGCGCCTACGAGCAGTACTTC. It yields the protein CASSTGGTSGGAYEQYF.

This chain uses TRBV13 with TRBJ2-5, with 8 bases lining up with TRBD2. Germline lookup yields CDR1 PRHDT and CDR2 FYEKMQ (reference sequence). The CDR3 extends over 14 amino acids. V was clipped by 5 bases and J by 2 bases; unmatched bases: 4. DNA of the CDR3: TGTGCCAGCAGCGAGACTAGCGCTCAAGAGACCCAGTACTTC. Translating gives CASSETSAQETQYF.

In DNA, the CDR3 is TGTGCCAGCACCTCCGGGACAGGGGGCGATCAGCCCCAGCATTTT. Amino acid sequence: CASTSGTGGDQPQHF. This sequence joins TRBV6-5 and TRBJ1-5, with 12 bases that match TRBD1. Germline V gene data show CDR1 as MNHEY and CDR2 as SVGAGI. CDR3 length: 15 amino acids. The ends lost 7 bases at V and 5 bases at J; junction bases unmatched: 6.

This clone was detected once. This chain uses TRBV4-1 with TRBJ1-3; 7 positions agree with TRBD1. V lost 6 bases to trimming and J lost 0 bases; unmatched junction nucleotides: 2. The CDR3 runs 14 residues. Germline V gene sequence: CDR1 MGHRA, CDR2 YSYEKL. CDR3 coding DNA: TGCGCCAGCAGACAGGGGCCCTCTGGAAACACCATATATTTT. Amino acid sequence: CASRQGPSGNTIYF.

The chain employs TRBV6-6 and TRBJ1-2; D is undetermined. The CDR3 is 16 amino acids. The V and J ends lost 7 bases and 3 bases respectively, with 21 bases between them. Per the germline V gene, CDR1 is MNHNY and CDR2 is SVGAGI (reference sequence). CDR3: CASTYAGRGLDYGYTF. CDR3 nucleotides: TGTGCCAGCACCTACGCCGGACGAGGGTTGGACTATGGCTACACCTTC.

V gene TRBV4-3 combines with J gene TRBJ2-5; 8 bases line up with TRBD1. With 2 bases clipped from V and 5 bases from J, the junction kept 7 bases outside the gene matches. The CDR3 loop spans 15 amino acids. Per germline, CDR1 LGHNA and CDR2 YSLEER. The CDR3: CASSQLGQGIETQYF. In DNA form, the CDR3 reads TGCGCCAGCAGCCAACTAGGACAGGGTATCGAGACCCAGTACTTC.

V gene TRBV29-1 combines with J gene TRBJ2-7; D not resolved. Trimming shortened V by 7 bases and J by 9 bases, and 22 bases separated the two germline ends. Germline CDR1 reads SQVTM; CDR2 reads ANQGSEA. The CDR3 is 13 amino acids. DNA for the CDR3: TGCAGCGGTCGCTCGGGCCTCTCCGACCGGCAGTACTTC. Translated, it gives CSGRSGLSDRQYF.

The chain combines TRBV28 with TRBJ1-5; 9 nucleotides match TRBD1. This CDR3 contains 16 residues. J was trimmed by 7 bases and V by 6 bases; bases with no gene match: 13. Germline V CDR1 and CDR2: MDHEN, SYDVKM. CDR3 nucleotides: TGTGCCAGCAGAGGCAACACAGGGGGCAGGGGACAGCCCCAGCATTTT. It translates to CASRGNTGGRGQPQHF. Full variable domain (remainder filled in from reference TRBV28 and TRBJ1-5): DVKVTQSSRYLVKRTGEKVFLECVQDMDHENMFWYRQDPGLGLRLIYFSYDVKMKEKGDIPEGYSVSREKKERFSLILESASTNQTSMYLCASRGNTGGRGQPQHFGDGTRLSIL.

In DNA form, the CDR3 reads TGTGCCAGCAGCGACAGGGGGACTAGTTACGAGCAGTACTTC. Its protein product is CASSDRGTSYEQYF. This sequence joins TRBV25-1 and TRBJ2-7, with a weak D call TRBD1 (9 bases). The CDR3 has 14 residues. V shed 6 bases and J shed 4 bases, with 16 bases lying between them. The germline V gene encodes CDR1 MGHDK and CDR2 SYGVNS.